The T cell receptor (beta chain) under discussion was sequenced for a study of cytomegalovirus exposure and HLA in healthy donors. General study findings and limits: Investigators reported around 150 TCR beta chains as tied to cytomegalovirus. Whilst most TCR sequences proved rare, a subset of public TCRs occurred across many donors.

The CDR3 consists of 17 residues. The junction had 9 bases not matched to a gene; V was cut back by 4 bases and J by 3 bases. CDR1 LNHNV and CDR2 YYDKDF come from the germline V gene (reference sequence). As regards this clone: Its target is not known.

This table comes from immunoSEQ multiplex PCR, and its TCRdb copy is limited to in-frame clones, with some not included. The sample has 140,000 to 150,000 clones, approximately 91% seen once; the top ten hold 0.6% to 0.8%. The donors belonged to the roughly 130-subject validation cohort, separate from the 666-subject first cohort. The V and J genes are TRBV15 and TRBJ2-3; 11 bases match TRBD1. Sequences were obtained from PBMCs. The sequence derives from a man in his late teens or twenties in good health and CMV-seronegative. This chain's CDR3 is CATSKRGDRGITDTQYF. The CDR3 DNA sequence: TGTGCCACCAGCAAGAGAGGGGACAGGGGGATTACAGATACGCAGTATTTT.